A selection of T cell receptor beta chains follows, all from one sample in a study of control samples from healthy donors and cancer patients. TCRdb's copy holds only in-frame clones and misses some; the assay was immunoSEQ multiplex PCR. The sample records 100,000 to 150,000 clones, roughly 84% being singletons. The specimen sequenced was blood. The receptors come from a man aged 40-49 years in good health. Each CDR3 is given with its conserved first and last residue. D genes are given only for firm matches. Clone size, where shown, is once, few, many, or a class for clones that have expanded.

j_call | clone_size | d_call | v_call | cdr3_nt | cdr3_aa
TRBJ1-1 | . | . | TRBV4-1 | TGCGCCAGCAGTCGATCCGGGACACCTCTTGGGAGTCCCGAAGCTTTCTTT | CASSRSGTPLGSPEAFF
TRBJ1-2 | . | . | TRBV5-1 | TGCGCCAGCAGCTATCGAGGAGGGCATCAAATATATGGCTACACCTTC | CASSYRGGHQIYGYTF
TRBJ2-3 | once | TRBD2 | TRBV30 | TGTGCCTGGAGTGTAGCGGGGGGTGGGCCAGATACGCAGTATTTT | CAWSVAGGGPDTQYF
TRBJ1-2 | . | TRBD1 | TRBV5-1 | TGCGCCAGCAGCTTGGAGGGACAGGGGGGCTATGGCTACACCTTC | CASSLEGQGGYGYTF
TRBJ2-5 | . | TRBD2 | TRBV3-1/TRBV3-2 | TGTGCCAGCAGCCTCCTTAGCGGGGGAGGAGAGACCCAGTACTTC | CASSLLSGGGETQYF
TRBJ1-4 | once | . | TRBV12-5 | TGTGCTAGTGGGCTCGGTCCCATGGAACGATGGGAAAAACTGTTTTTT | CASGLGPMERWEKLFF
TRBJ2-1 | . | TRBD1 | TRBV18 | TGTGCCAGCTCACCTCAGGACAGGGGACCCTACAATGAGCAGTTCTTC | CASSPQDRGPYNEQFF
TRBJ2-5 | few | TRBD2 | TRBV4-3 | TGCGCCAGCAGCCTTGGGACTAGCGGGGGGGCTTTCATGGAGACCCAGTACTTC | CASSLGTSGGAFMETQYF
TRBJ1-2 | few | TRBD1 | TRBV4-3 | TGCGCCAGCAGCCAAGCGGGAGTGGGGACAGCCACTAACTATGGCTACACCTTC | CASSQAGVGTATNYGYTF
TRBJ1-4 | once | TRBD1 | TRBV10-3 | TGTGCCACGGGACAGGGGGGAGAAAAACTGTTTTTT | CATGQGGEKLFF
TRBJ2-1 | . | . | TRBV24-1 | TGTGCCACCAGTGAGTCCGGGCCTGGGAATGAGCAGTTCTTC | CATSESGPGNEQFF
TRBJ1-1 | . | . | TRBV19 | TGTGCCAGTAACGACAGGACTGAAGCTTTCTTT | CASNDRTEAFF
TRBJ2-3 | . | TRBD2 | TRBV6-5 | TGTGCCAGCACGACTAGCGGGGGAGACACAGATACGCAGTATTTT | CASTTSGGDTDTQYF